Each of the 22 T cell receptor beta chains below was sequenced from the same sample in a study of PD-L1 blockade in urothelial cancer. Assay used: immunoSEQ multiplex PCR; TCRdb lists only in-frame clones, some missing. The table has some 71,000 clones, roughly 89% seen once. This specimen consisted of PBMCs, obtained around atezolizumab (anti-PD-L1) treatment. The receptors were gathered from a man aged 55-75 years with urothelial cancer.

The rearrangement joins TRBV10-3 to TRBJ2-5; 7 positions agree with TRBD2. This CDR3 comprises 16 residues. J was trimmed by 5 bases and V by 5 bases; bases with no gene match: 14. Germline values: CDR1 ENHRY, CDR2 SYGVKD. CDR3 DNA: TGTGCCATCAGTTCAAGCCTAGCGGAAGACCGGGAGACCCAGTACTTC. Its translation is CAISSSLAEDRETQYF.

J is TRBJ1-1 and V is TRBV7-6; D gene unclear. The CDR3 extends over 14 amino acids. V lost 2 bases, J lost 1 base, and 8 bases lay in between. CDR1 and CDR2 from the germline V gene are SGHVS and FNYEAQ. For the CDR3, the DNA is TGTGCCAGCAGCTTAACAGAGGGGAACACTGAAGCTTTCTTT. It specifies CASSLTEGNTEAFF. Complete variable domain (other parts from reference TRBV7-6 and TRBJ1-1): GAGVSQSPRYKVTKRGQDVALRCDPISGHVSLYWYRQALGQGPEFLTYFNYEAQQDKSGLPNDRFSAERPEGSISTLTIQRTEQRDSAMYRCASSLTEGNTEAFFGQGTRLTVV.

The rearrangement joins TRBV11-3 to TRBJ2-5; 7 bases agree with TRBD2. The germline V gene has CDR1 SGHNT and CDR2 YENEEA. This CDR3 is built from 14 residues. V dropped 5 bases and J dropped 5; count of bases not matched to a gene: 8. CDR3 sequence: CASSLGEGRETQYF. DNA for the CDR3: TGTGCCAGCAGCCTGGGGGAGGGCCGTGAGACCCAGTACTTC.

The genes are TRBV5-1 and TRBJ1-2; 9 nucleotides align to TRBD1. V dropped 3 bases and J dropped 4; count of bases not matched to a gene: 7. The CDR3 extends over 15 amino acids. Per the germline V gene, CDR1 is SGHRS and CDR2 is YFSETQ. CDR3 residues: CASSSETGGFYGYTF. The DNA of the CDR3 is TGCGCCAGCAGCTCCGAAACAGGGGGCTTCTATGGCTACACCTTC.

This chain's CDR3 is CASSPPATGGEQYF. CDR3 bases: TGTGCCAGCTCACCACCCGCGACAGGGGGGGAGCAGTACTTC. The genes are TRBV18 and TRBJ2-7; 9 bases agree with TRBD1. V dropped 0 bases and J dropped 7; count of bases not matched to a gene: 4. CDR1 and CDR2 (germline): KGHSH, LQKENI. CDR3 length equals 14 residues. The full variable domain, in which reference TRBV18 and TRBJ2-7 provide the parts outside the CDR3, is NAGVMQNPRHLVRRRGQEARLRCSPMKGHSHVYWYRQLPEEGLKFMVYLQKENIIDESGMPKERFSAEFPKEGPSILRIQQVVRGDSAAYFCASSPPATGGEQYFGPGTRLTVT.

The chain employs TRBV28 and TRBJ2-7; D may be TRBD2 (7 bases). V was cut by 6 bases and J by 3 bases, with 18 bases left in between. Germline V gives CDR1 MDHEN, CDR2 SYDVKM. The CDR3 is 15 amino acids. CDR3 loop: CASSPPGGQGYEQYF. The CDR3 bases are TGTGCCAGCAGCCCACCGGGGGGACAAGGCTACGAGCAGTACTTC.

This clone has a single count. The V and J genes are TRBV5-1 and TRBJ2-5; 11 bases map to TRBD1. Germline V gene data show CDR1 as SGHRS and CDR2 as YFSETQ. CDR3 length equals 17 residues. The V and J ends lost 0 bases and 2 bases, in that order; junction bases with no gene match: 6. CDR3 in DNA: TGCGCCAGCAGCTTGGCAGGGACAGGGGGGCGACAAGAGACCCAGTACTTC. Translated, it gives CASSLAGTGGRQETQYF. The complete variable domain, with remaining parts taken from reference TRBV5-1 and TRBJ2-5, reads KAGVTQTPRYLIKTRGQQVTLSCSPISGHRSVSWYQQTPGQGLQFLFEYFSETQRNKGNFPGRFSGRQFSNSRSEMNVSTLELGDSALYLCASSLAGTGGRQETQYFGPGTRLLVL.

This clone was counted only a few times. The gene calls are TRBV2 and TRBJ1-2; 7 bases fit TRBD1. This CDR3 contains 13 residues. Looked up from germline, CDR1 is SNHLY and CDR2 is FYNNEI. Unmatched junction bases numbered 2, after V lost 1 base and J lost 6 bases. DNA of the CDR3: TGTGCCAGCAGTGAAGGGCAGGGGGATGGCTACACCTTC. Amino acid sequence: CASSEGQGDGYTF.

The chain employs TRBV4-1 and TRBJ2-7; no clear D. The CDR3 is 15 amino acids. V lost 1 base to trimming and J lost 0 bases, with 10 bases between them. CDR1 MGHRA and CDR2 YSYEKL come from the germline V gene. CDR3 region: CASSQVPTSSYEQYF. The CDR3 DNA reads TGCGCCAGCAGCCAAGTCCCCACAAGCTCCTACGAGCAGTACTTC.

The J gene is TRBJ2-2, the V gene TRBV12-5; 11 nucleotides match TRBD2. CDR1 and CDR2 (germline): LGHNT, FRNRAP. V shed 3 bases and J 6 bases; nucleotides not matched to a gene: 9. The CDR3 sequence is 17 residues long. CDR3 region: CASGFQTSGIWAGELFF. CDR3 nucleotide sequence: TGTGCTAGTGGTTTCCAGACTAGCGGGATCTGGGCCGGGGAGCTGTTTTTT.

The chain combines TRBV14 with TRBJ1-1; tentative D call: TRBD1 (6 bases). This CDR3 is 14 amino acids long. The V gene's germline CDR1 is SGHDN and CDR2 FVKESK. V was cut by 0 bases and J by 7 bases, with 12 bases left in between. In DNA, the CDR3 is TGTGCCAGCAGCCAAGATTATGCAGGGGTTGAAGCTTTCTTT. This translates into CASSQDYAGVEAFF.

The CDR3 here is CASTRDRARGYTF. In DNA form, the CDR3 reads TGTGCCAGCACCAGAGACAGGGCCCGGGGCTACACCTTC. The J gene is TRBJ1-2, the V gene TRBV28, with TRBD1 matching 7 bases. Germline CDR1 and CDR2: MDHEN and SYDVKM. J was trimmed by 8 bases and V by 7 bases; bases with no gene match: 10. The CDR3 sequence is 13 residues long.

CDR3 in DNA: TGTGCCAGCAGCTCCCCATCCAGGACAGGGGGCAGGGGGGGCTACACCTTC. It encodes CASSSPSRTGGRGGYTF. The chain employs TRBV5-4 and TRBJ1-2, with 11 bases lining up with TRBD1. The trim removed 3 bases at V and 8 bases at J, leaving 15 bases unmatched. The CDR3 has 17 amino acids. Per germline, CDR1 SGHNT and CDR2 YYREEE (reference sequence). Variable domain in full (rest from reference TRBV5-4 and TRBJ1-2): ETGVTQSPTHLIKTRGQQVTLRCSSQSGHNTVSWYQQALGQGPQFIFQYYREEENGRGNFPPRFSGLQFPNYSSELNVNALELDDSALYLCASSSPSRTGGRGGYTFGSGTRLTVV.

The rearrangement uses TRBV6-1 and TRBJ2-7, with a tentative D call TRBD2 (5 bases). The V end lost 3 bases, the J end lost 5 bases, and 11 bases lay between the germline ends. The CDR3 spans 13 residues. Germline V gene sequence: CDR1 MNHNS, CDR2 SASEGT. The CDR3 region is CASSDGVRHEQYF. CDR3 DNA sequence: TGTGCCAGCAGTGACGGGGTTAGGCACGAGCAGTACTTC.

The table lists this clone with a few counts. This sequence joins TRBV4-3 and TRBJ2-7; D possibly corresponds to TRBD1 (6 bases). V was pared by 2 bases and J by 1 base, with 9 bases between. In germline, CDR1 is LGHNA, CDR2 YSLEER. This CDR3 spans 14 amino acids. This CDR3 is CASSQQTGSYEQYF. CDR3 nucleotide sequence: TGCGCCAGCAGCCAACAGACAGGTTCCTACGAGCAGTACTTC.

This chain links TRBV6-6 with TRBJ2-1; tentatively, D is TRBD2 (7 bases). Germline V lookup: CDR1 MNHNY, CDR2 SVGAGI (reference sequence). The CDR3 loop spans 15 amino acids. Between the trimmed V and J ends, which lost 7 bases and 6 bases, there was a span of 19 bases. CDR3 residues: CASTPWGGPSNEQFF. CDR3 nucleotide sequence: TGTGCCAGCACGCCTTGGGGGGGGCCCTCCAATGAGCAGTTCTTC.

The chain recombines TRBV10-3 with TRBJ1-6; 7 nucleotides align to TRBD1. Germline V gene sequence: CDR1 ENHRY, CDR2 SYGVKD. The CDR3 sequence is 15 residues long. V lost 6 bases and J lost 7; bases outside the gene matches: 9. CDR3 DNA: TGTGCCATCAGCCCGGACAGGTTTGGGAATTCACCCCTCCACTTT. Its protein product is CAISPDRFGNSPLHF.

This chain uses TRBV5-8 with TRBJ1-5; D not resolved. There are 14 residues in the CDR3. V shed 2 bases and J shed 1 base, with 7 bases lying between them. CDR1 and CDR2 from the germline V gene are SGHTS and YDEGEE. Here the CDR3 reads CASSFTGSNQPQHF. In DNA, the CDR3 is TGTGCCAGCAGCTTTACCGGGAGCAATCAGCCCCAGCATTTT.

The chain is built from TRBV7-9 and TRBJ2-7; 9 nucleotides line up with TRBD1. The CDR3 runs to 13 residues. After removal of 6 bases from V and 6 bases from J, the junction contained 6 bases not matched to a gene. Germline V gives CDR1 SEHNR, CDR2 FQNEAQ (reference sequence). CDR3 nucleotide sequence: TGTGCCAGCAGAGGGACAGGGAGTTCCGAGCAGTACTTC. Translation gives CASRGTGSSEQYF.

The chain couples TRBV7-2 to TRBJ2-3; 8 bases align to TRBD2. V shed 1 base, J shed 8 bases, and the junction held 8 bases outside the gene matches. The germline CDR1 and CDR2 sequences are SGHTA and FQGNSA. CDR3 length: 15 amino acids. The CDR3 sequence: CASSLVYGRDGTQYF. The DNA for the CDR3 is TGTGCCAGCAGCTTAGTATACGGGAGGGATGGTACGCAGTATTTT.

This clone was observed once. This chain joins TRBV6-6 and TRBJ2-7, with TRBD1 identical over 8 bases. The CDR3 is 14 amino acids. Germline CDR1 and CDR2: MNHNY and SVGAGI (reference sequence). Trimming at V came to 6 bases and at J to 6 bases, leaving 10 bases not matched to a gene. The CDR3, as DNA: TGTGCCAGCAGCGGCTACAGGGGGTATACCGAGCAGTACTTC. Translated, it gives CASSGYRGYTEQYF.

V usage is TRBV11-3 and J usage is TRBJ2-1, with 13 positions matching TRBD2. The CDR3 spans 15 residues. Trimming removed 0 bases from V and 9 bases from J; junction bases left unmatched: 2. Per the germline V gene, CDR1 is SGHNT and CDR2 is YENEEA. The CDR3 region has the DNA TGTGCCAGCAGCTTAGAAACTAGCGGGAGGGGTGAGCAGTTCTTC. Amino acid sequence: CASSLETSGRGEQFF.